One and the same sample provided the 27 T cell receptor beta chains below, sequenced in a study of OX40 agonist ivuxolimab in advanced cancers. Repertoires were generated with immunoSEQ multiplex PCR, while TCRdb's copy carries only in-frame clones and drops some. This table has 7,500 to 10,000 clones, 88% appearing once. The source material was CD4+ or CD8+ T cells sorted from blood, sampled in a trial of the OX40 agonist ivuxolimab. All receptors come from an adult with an advanced solid tumor such as melanoma, head and neck, liver or kidney cancer.

The gene calls are TRBV5-4 and TRBJ1-4, with unresolved D. The germline V and J ends were trimmed by 5 bases and 0 bases, with 8 bases remaining between them. This CDR3 comprises 14 residues. Germline loops: CDR1 SGHNT, CDR2 YYREEE (reference sequence). The CDR3 protein is CASRDGSTNEKLFF. The CDR3 nucleotides are TGTGCCAGCAGGGACGGGTCAACTAATGAAAAACTGTTTTTT.

The V and J genes are TRBV4-3 and TRBJ1-2; D uncertain. V was pared by 3 bases and J by 7 bases, with 15 bases between. CDR3 length: 14 residues. Per the germline V gene, CDR1 is LGHNA and CDR2 is YSLEER. CDR3 sequence reads: CASSQRPTGSGYTF. DNA of the CDR3: TGCGCCAGCAGCCAGCGGCCTACCGGCTCTGGCTACACCTTC.

As DNA, the CDR3 is TGTGCCAGCAGTTTAGAACTAGCGGGAGGACCCACAGATACGCAGTATTTT. It translates to CASSLELAGGPTDTQYF. This rearrangement joins TRBV28 to TRBJ2-3; 12 bases line up with TRBD2. CDR3 length: 17 residues. V gave up 2 bases and J gave up 2 bases; unmatched junction bases: 5. Germline assignment: CDR1 MDHEN and CDR2 SYDVKM.

This chain links TRBV27 with TRBJ2-7; 11 bases match TRBD1. This CDR3 comprises 15 residues. V shed 6 bases and J 5 bases; nucleotides not matched to a gene: 9. The germline gives CDR1 MNHEY, CDR2 SMNVEV (reference sequence). Written as DNA, the CDR3 is TGTGCCAGCAGCGACCGGGACAGGGGGGAAGACGAGCAGTACTTC. Protein product: CASSDRDRGEDEQYF.

Here the CDR3 reads CASSYSGQETQYF. The CDR3, as DNA: TGTGCCAGCAGTTACTCAGGCCAAGAGACCCAGTACTTC. V gene TRBV6-5 combines with J gene TRBJ2-5, with no clear D. The CDR3 is 13 residues long. The V gene's germline CDR1 is MNHEY and CDR2 SVGAGI. Trimming removed 0 bases from V and 1 base from J, with 3 bases in between.

This clone was picked up one time. The V gene is TRBV19, the J gene TRBJ2-1; D remains ambiguous. The V end was cut by 3 bases, the J end by 2 bases, with 8 bases between. The CDR3 consists of 14 residues. The germline V gene encodes CDR1 LNHDA and CDR2 SQIVND (reference sequence). The CDR3 bases are TGTGCCAGTAGTATTAAATCCACCTACAATGAGCAGTTCTTC. It yields the protein CASSIKSTYNEQFF. The variable domain in full, completed from reference TRBV19 and TRBJ2-1, reads DGGITQSPKYLFRKEGQNVTLSCEQNLNHDAMYWYRQDPGQGLRLIYYSQIVNDFQKGDIAEGYSVSREKKESFPLTVTSAQKNPTAFYLCASSIKSTYNEQFFGPGTRLTVL.

This clone showed up just a few times. Written as DNA, the CDR3 is TGTGCCAGCAGCGGGAGCGGGAGTGCCTACGAGCAGTACTTC. It yields the protein CASSGSGSAYEQYF. The chain recombines TRBV9 with TRBJ2-7; TRBD2 agrees at 8 bases. The CDR3 has 14 amino acids. The germline CDR1 and CDR2 sequences are SGDLS and YYNGEE. V shed 3 bases, J shed 2 bases, and the junction held 4 bases outside the gene matches. Filled out from reference TRBV9 and TRBJ2-7, the complete variable domain reads DSGVTQTPKHLITATGQRVTLRCSPRSGDLSVYWYQQSLDQGLQFLIQYYNGEERAKGNILERFSAQQFPDLHSELNLSSLELGDSALYFCASSGSGSAYEQYFGPGTRLTVT.

V and J are TRBV9 and TRBJ1-2, with unresolved D. V was shortened by 7 bases and J by 5 bases, with 15 bases between the two germline ends. The CDR3 is made up of 13 amino acids. CDR1 is SGDLS and CDR2 is YYNGEE in the germline V gene. The CDR3 loop reads CASGPSQSYGYTF. The CDR3 nucleotides are TGTGCCAGCGGGCCCTCCCAGAGTTATGGCTACACCTTC.

This sequence joins TRBV18 and TRBJ1-1, with TRBD1 matching over 7 bases. Germline values: CDR1 KGHSH, CDR2 LQKENI. V trimming: 2 bases; J trimming: 1 base; junction bases outside the gene matches: 4. This CDR3 comprises 15 residues. Written as DNA, the CDR3 is TGTGCCAGCTCACCAACCGACAGGGAGAACACTGAAGCTTTCTTT. It specifies CASSPTDRENTEAFF.

This chain uses TRBV30 with TRBJ1-4, with unresolved D. V was cut by 3 bases and J by 0 bases, with 17 bases left in between. Germline loops: CDR1 GTSNPN, CDR2 SVGIG (reference sequence). This CDR3 spans 17 amino acids. This CDR3 reads CAWSPPGKEATNEKLFF. The CDR3 bases are TGTGCCTGGAGCCCCCCGGGGAAAGAGGCAACTAATGAAAAACTGTTTTTT.

The chain carries TRBV4-2 and TRBJ2-7; 9 bases are shared with TRBD1. V dropped 5 bases and J dropped 3; count of bases not matched to a gene: 5. Per the germline V gene, CDR1 is LGHNA and CDR2 is YNFKEQ. The CDR3 length is 14 residues. The chain's CDR3 is CASSGRTGDYEQYF. CDR3 bases: TGTGCCAGCAGCGGGCGGACAGGGGACTACGAGCAGTACTTC.

The chain links TRBV7-9 to TRBJ2-7; either TRBD1 or TRBD2 may supply D (7 bases each). Germline V CDR1 and CDR2: SEHNR, FQNEAQ (reference sequence). The CDR3 is 14 amino acids. V was clipped by 2 bases and J by 4 bases, with 12 bases between them. Here the CDR3 DNA reads TGTGCCAGCAGCTTACAGGGGGAGGGATACGAGCAGTACTTC. Translation gives CASSLQGEGYEQYF. The full variable domain, in which reference TRBV7-9 and TRBJ2-7 provide the parts outside the CDR3, is DTGVSQNPRHKITKRGQNVTFRCDPISEHNRLYWYRQTLGQGPEFLTYFQNEAQLEKSRLLSDRFSAERPKGSFSTLEIQRTEQGDSAMYLCASSLQGEGYEQYFGPGTRLTVT.

The chain uses TRBV30 and TRBJ2-1, with 7 bases aligning to TRBD2. V lost 0 bases to trimming and J lost 0 bases; unmatched junction nucleotides: 5. CDR1 and CDR2 from the germline V gene are GTSNPN and SVGIG (reference sequence). The CDR3 has 16 amino acids. The chain's CDR3 is CAWSVTRGVSYNEQFF. In DNA, the CDR3 is TGTGCCTGGAGTGTAACCCGGGGGGTCTCCTACAATGAGCAGTTCTTC.

The CDR3 nucleotides read TGTGCCAGCAGTTTGGGGGACAATGAGCAGTTCTTC. Protein product: CASSLGDNEQFF. This sequence joins TRBV28 and TRBJ2-1; D may match TRBD1 or TRBD2 (5 bases each). V lost 3 bases and J 5 bases, leaving 5 bases between the germline ends. Germline assignment: CDR1 MDHEN and CDR2 SYDVKM. The CDR3 has 12 residues.

A note on this clone: Germline and junction disagree at one end, which may indicate a read error. The J gene is TRBJ1-2, the V gene TRBV30; the D is unclear. In germline, CDR1 is GTSNPN, CDR2 SVGIG (reference sequence). CDR3 length equals 12 residues. The CDR3 coding sequence is TGTGCCTGGAGGTCCTATCTGGCAGCTAGGCTCTTC. Translated: CAWRSYLAARLF.

V usage is TRBV11-3 and J usage is TRBJ2-7; 7 bases match TRBD2. This CDR3 has 15 residues. Losses at the gene ends were 4 bases for V and 0 bases for J; bases not matched to a gene: 6. The germline V gene has CDR1 SGHNT and CDR2 YENEEA. CDR3 sequence: CASSSVSGSSYEQYF. DNA of the CDR3: TGTGCCAGCAGCTCCGTTAGCGGGTCCTCCTACGAGCAGTACTTC.

The chain is built from TRBV7-2 and TRBJ1-2, with D possibly matching TRBD1 (5 bases). The CDR3 spans 14 residues. V shed 4 bases and J shed 2 bases, with 11 bases lying between them. The germline gives CDR1 SGHTA, CDR2 FQGNSA. CDR3 in amino acids: CASSWAEGNYGYTF. CDR3 coding DNA: TGTGCCAGCAGCTGGGCGGAGGGGAACTATGGCTACACCTTC.

The V call is TRBV5-1, the J call TRBJ1-2, with D maybe TRBD1 (5 bases). Trimming pared 3 bases from V and 8 bases from J, leaving 17 bases between. The length of the CDR3 is 14 residues. The germline V gene encodes CDR1 SGHRS and CDR2 YFSETQ. CDR3 DNA: TGCGCCAGCAGCTCGGTTGTCTCGGGGGAGGGCTACACCTTC. Translation: CASSSVVSGEGYTF.

This chain joins TRBV28 and TRBJ2-7; a possible D gene is TRBD2 (5 bases). This CDR3 is built from 15 residues. V was trimmed by 2 bases and J by 2 bases, leaving 13 bases between them. Looked up from germline, CDR1 is MDHEN and CDR2 is SYDVKM. DNA for the CDR3: TGTGCCAGCAGTTTAATGGACTCACTCGCCTACGAGCAGTACTTC. Its protein product is CASSLMDSLAYEQYF.

This clone qualifies as medium-sized (0.01 to 0.1%). This chain joins TRBV2 and TRBJ2-1, with 8 bases aligning to TRBD2. The V and J ends lost 6 bases and 6 bases, in that order; junction bases with no gene match: 7. The CDR3 loop spans 14 amino acids. CDR1 and CDR2 from the germline V gene are SNHLY and FYNNEI. In DNA form, the CDR3 reads TGTGCCAGCAGAGGAACTAGCGGATTCAATGAGCAGTTCTTC. Protein product: CASRGTSGFNEQFF.

This clone was seen once. This rearrangement joins TRBV6-5 to TRBJ2-1, with TRBD1 matching 7 bases. V lost 4 bases and J lost 4; bases outside the gene matches: 1. This CDR3 has 13 residues. Germline assignment: CDR1 MNHEY and CDR2 SVGAGI. CDR3 in amino acids: CASSLGQYNEQFF. The CDR3 region has the DNA TGTGCCAGCAGTTTGGGACAGTACAATGAGCAGTTCTTC.

The V and J genes are TRBV9 and TRBJ1-2; 8 nucleotides align to TRBD1. Trimming at V came to 7 bases and at J to 4 bases, leaving 9 bases not matched to a gene. Germline V lookup: CDR1 SGDLS, CDR2 YYNGEE. This CDR3 contains 14 residues. CDR3 nucleotide sequence: TGTGCCAGCTCCGGGACAGGAGATGTCTATGGCTACACCTTC. Translated, it gives CASSGTGDVYGYTF.

The genes are TRBV28 and TRBJ1-5; no clear D. The germline gives CDR1 MDHEN, CDR2 SYDVKM. CDR3 size: 12 residues. With 2 bases removed from V and 6 bases from J, the gap between germline ends came to 5 bases. CDR3 amino acids: CASSLTPQPQHF. In DNA form, the CDR3 reads TGTGCCAGCAGTTTAACCCCTCAGCCCCAGCATTTT.

The chain is built from TRBV27 and TRBJ1-2, with 8 bases aligning to TRBD1. The germline gives CDR1 MNHEY, CDR2 SMNVEV (reference sequence). Germline trimming cut 2 bases from V and 5 bases from J; bases unmatched to any gene: 10. The CDR3 covers 16 residues. CDR3 protein: CASSLTFWQGAYGYTF. DNA of the CDR3: TGTGCCAGCAGTTTAACGTTTTGGCAGGGGGCATATGGCTACACCTTC.

This clone was observed a few times. The genes are TRBV11-2 and TRBJ2-7; D is undetermined. Germline V gene data show CDR1 as SGHAT and CDR2 as FQNNGV. V lost 0 bases and J lost 3, with 9 bases in between. This CDR3 comprises 14 residues. Here the CDR3 DNA reads TGTGCCAGCAGCTTAGATGGCAGGTTCTACGAGCAGTACTTC. It specifies CASSLDGRFYEQYF.

The V and J genes are TRBV11-1 and TRBJ1-1, with 7 bases lining up with TRBD1. J gave up 5 bases and V 3 bases, and 15 bases lay outside the gene matches. Germline assignment: CDR1 SGHAT and CDR2 FQDESV (reference sequence). The CDR3 is 17 residues long. CDR3 sequence (DNA): TGTGCCAGCAGCTTCCCACCATTTGACAGGGTAAGGACTGAAGCTTTCTTT. Amino acids: CASSFPPFDRVRTEAFF. Filled out from reference TRBV11-1 and TRBJ1-1, the complete variable domain reads EAEVAQSPRYKITEKSQAVAFWCDPISGHATLYWYRQILGQGPELLVQFQDESVVDDSQLPKDRFSAERLKGVDSTLKIQPAELGDSAMYLCASSFPPFDRVRTEAFFGQGTRLTVV.

This clone appeared a single time. The chain employs TRBV28 and TRBJ1-5; D is unresolved. V lost 11 bases and J lost 0, with 11 bases in between. Per germline, CDR1 MDHEN and CDR2 SYDVKM. This CDR3 comprises 13 residues. CDR3 residues: CAVALGSNQPQHF. The CDR3 bases are TGTGCCGTCGCCCTGGGTAGCAATCAGCCCCAGCATTTT.